The present T cell receptor beta chain was sequenced within a study of T cells after yellow fever vaccination. General study findings and limits: Abundant clonotypes from the bulk population could contaminate FACS-sorted repertoires.

The junction had 11 bases not matched to a gene; V was cut back by 5 bases and J by 0 bases. Germline V CDR1 and CDR2: MNHEY, SVGEGT. The CDR3 is made up of 17 amino acids. TCRdb ran MiXCR on the 5' RACE reads and lists one entry per CDR3 protein. Here the sample spans approximately 550,000 distinct CDR3 sequences, 13% being singletons. As for this clonotype: Its antigen is undetermined.

The input for sequencing was PBMCs, taken on the day of the yellow fever booster vaccination. The chain uses TRBV6-2 or TRBV6-3 and TRBJ2-7; 9 bases are shared with TRBD2. The receptor was derived from a man aged 25-45 years who received the YFV17D yellow fever vaccine. The CDR3 loop reads CASSDYSSGDRSYEQYF. The CDR3 nucleotides are TGTGCCAGCAGTGACTATTCTAGCGGGGACCGCTCCTACGAGCAGTACTTC.